One sample yielded the 17 T cell receptor beta chains listed below, sequenced in a study of T cell repertoires in cytomegalovirus infection. MiXCR was run by TCRdb on the reads, yielding one entry per CDR3 protein. Among about 740,000 distinct CDR3 sequences listed, approximately 40% were seen once. Sequenced input: PBMCs. The receptors were gathered from a human donor in good health (CMV status not recorded). Some clones in this sample may be carry-over from other donors' samples.

The rearrangement links TRBV6-2 or TRBV6-3 to TRBJ1-1; no clear D gene. V was clipped by 10 bases and J by 5 bases, with 17 bases between them. Germline V lookup: CDR1 MNHEY, CDR2 SVGEGT. CDR3 length: 13 amino acids. CDR3 sequence (DNA): TGTGCCACCGGCATGTGGGGTTTGACTGAAGCTTTCTTT. It specifies CATGMWGLTEAFF.

The chain carries TRBV20-1 and TRBJ1-2, with 9 positions matching TRBD1. Germline V gene lookup returns CDR1 DFQATT and CDR2 SNEGSKA (reference sequence). This CDR3 has 12 amino acids. Trimming took 8 bases from V and 7 from J; bases not matched to a gene: 8. The CDR3: CSSADRGVGYTF. DNA of the CDR3: TGCAGTTCCGCGGACAGGGGAGTTGGCTACACCTTC.

This clonotype appeared a few times. This sequence joins TRBV27 and TRBJ2-3; 8 bases map to TRBD2. The germline V gene encodes CDR1 MNHEY and CDR2 SMNVEV (reference sequence). Trimming at V came to 3 bases and at J to 1 base, leaving 3 bases not matched to a gene. This CDR3 comprises 15 residues. CDR3 amino acids: CASSFTAGGTDTQYF. The DNA of the CDR3 is TGTGCCAGCAGTTTCACAGCGGGGGGCACAGATACGCAGTATTTT.

This clonotype was picked up a small number of times. The V gene is TRBV7-2, the J gene TRBJ1-2; no clear D gene. V lost 5 bases and J 0 bases, leaving 16 bases between the germline ends. Germline CDR1 SGHTA, CDR2 FQGNSA. CDR3 length: 16 amino acids. CDR3 region: CASSPGYGRSNYGYTF. CDR3 DNA: TGTGCCAGCAGCCCAGGTTACGGGCGATCTAACTATGGCTACACCTTC.

This clonotype has only a few counts. The chain links TRBV5-1 to TRBJ1-1; D is unresolved. The CDR3 extends over 15 amino acids. CDR1 and CDR2 (germline): SGHRS, YFSETQ. The V gene lost 0 bases and the J gene lost 0 bases, with 9 bases spanning the gap. This CDR3 is CASSLGTVMNTEAFF. As DNA, the CDR3 is TGCGCCAGCAGCTTGGGGACCGTCATGAACACTGAAGCTTTCTTT. The complete variable domain, with remaining parts taken from reference TRBV5-1 and TRBJ1-1, reads KAGVTQTPRYLIKTRGQQVTLSCSPISGHRSVSWYQQTPGQGLQFLFEYFSETQRNKGNFPGRFSGRQFSNSRSEMNVSTLELGDSALYLCASSLGTVMNTEAFFGQGTRLTVV.

This clonotype was found many times. The chain carries TRBV7-2 and TRBJ1-5; D perhaps matches TRBD1 (5 bases). The CDR3 runs 15 residues. Germline V CDR1 and CDR2: SGHTA, FQGNSA. The V end was cut by 1 base, the J end by 6 bases, with 13 bases between. CDR3 nucleotides: TGTGCCAGCAGCTTAGGACAACCCGGGGGTCAGCCCCAGCATTTT. This sequence encodes CASSLGQPGGQPQHF.

In this sample, this clonotype turned up many times. The rearrangement joins TRBV11-2 to TRBJ2-1; D is perhaps TRBD1 or TRBD2 (5 bases each). Trimming cost V 5 bases and J 9 bases, with 11 bases left between them. CDR3 length equals 12 residues. Germline V CDR1 and CDR2: SGHAT, FQNNGV. The CDR3 DNA reads TGTGCCAGCAGCCCCCCGGGGACTGAGCAGTTCTTC. It translates to CASSPPGTEQFF.

DNA of the CDR3: TGCGCCAGCAGCAAGGCGGGGACAGGGGACGCGAGCTCCTACGAGCAGTACTTC. Translated: CASSKAGTGDASSYEQYF. The V and J genes are TRBV4-1 and TRBJ2-7; 10 positions match TRBD1. The J segment lost 0 bases and the V segment lost 5 bases, leaving 13 bases of the junction unmatched. This CDR3 is 18 amino acids long. Germline CDR1 is MGHRA and CDR2 is YSYEKL.

This clonotype was observed a handful of times. V is TRBV19 and J is TRBJ2-5; D is uncertain. Between the trimmed V and J ends, which lost 1 base and 3 bases, there was a span of 6 bases. The CDR3 is 13 amino acids. Germline assignment: CDR1 LNHDA and CDR2 SQIVND (reference sequence). CDR3 loop: CASSIAGKETQYF. CDR3 in DNA: TGTGCCAGTAGTATAGCCGGCAAAGAGACCCAGTACTTC.

This clonotype occurred a few times. V and J are TRBV28 and TRBJ2-4; TRBD2 matches 10 bases. V was clipped by 9 bases and J by 0 bases; unmatched bases: 8. The germline gives CDR1 MDHEN, CDR2 SYDVKM. CDR3 size: 16 residues. The DNA of the CDR3 is TGTGCCAGTTCAAAAGCGGGGGGGATAGCCAAAAACATTCAGTACTTC. The encoded protein is CASSKAGGIAKNIQYF.

This clonotype was counted between two and nine times. V gene TRBV27 combines with J gene TRBJ2-2; no clear D. With 3 bases removed from V and 11 bases from J, the gap between germline ends came to 10 bases. Germline CDR1 and CDR2: MNHEY and SMNVEV (reference sequence). This CDR3 region has 12 residues. CDR3 nucleotide sequence: TGTGCCAGCAGTTTTGGCAAGCGCGAGCTGTTTTTT. Translating it yields CASSFGKRELFF.

This clonotype was picked up a small number of times. The chain links TRBV28 to TRBJ2-3; 16 bases align to TRBD2. The CDR3 runs 16 residues. The V gene's germline CDR1 is MDHEN and CDR2 SYDVKM. Trimming removed 6 bases from V and 7 bases from J; junction bases left unmatched: 7. The CDR3 sequence: CASSGGLAGGSNTQYF. The CDR3 DNA is TGTGCCAGCAGCGGGGGACTAGCGGGAGGGTCCAATACGCAGTATTTT.

Only a few counts were recorded for this clonotype. The gene calls are TRBV4-1 and TRBJ1-4; D uncertain. Germline V gives CDR1 MGHRA, CDR2 YSYEKL. Between the trimmed V and J ends, which lost 1 base and 4 bases, there was a span of 7 bases. This CDR3 has 14 residues. CDR3 region: CASSQGASNEKLFF. DNA of the CDR3: TGCGCCAGCAGCCAAGGGGCCAGTAATGAAAAACTGTTTTTT.

There are a few counts of this clonotype. The junction differs from germline at one of its ends, possibly a read error. This chain uses TRBV28 with TRBJ2-7, with D unresolved. Germline V CDR1 and CDR2: MDHEN, SYDVKM. The CDR3 is 12 residues long. The CDR3 DNA reads as TGTGCCAGCAGCCCTCAAGGTCCCAATTACGACTTC. This gives the protein CASSPQGPNYDF.

The chain has TRBV27 and TRBJ2-6, with unresolved D. The CDR3 contains 17 residues. CDR1 and CDR2 from the germline V gene are MNHEY and SMNVEV (reference sequence). The V gene lost 5 bases and the J gene lost 0 bases, with 14 bases spanning the gap. This CDR3 is CASSLLRPFSGANVLTF. The CDR3 DNA reads as TGTGCCAGCAGTCTCTTGCGCCCTTTCTCTGGGGCCAACGTCCTGACTTTC.

This clonotype was counted between two and nine times. The gene calls are TRBV28 and TRBJ1-4; no firm D call. The V gene's germline CDR1 is MDHEN and CDR2 SYDVKM. This CDR3 comprises 11 residues. Trimming removed 5 bases from V and 11 bases from J, with 9 bases in between. The CDR3 DNA follows: TGTGCCAGCAGTCCCCTGCGTAAACTGTTTTTT. Translated, it gives CASSPLRKLFF.

This chain connects TRBV12-3 or TRBV12-4 to TRBJ2-3; D remains ambiguous. The CDR3 has 12 amino acids. V was shortened by 8 bases and J by 6 bases, with 12 bases between the two germline ends. CDR3: CASRPPLDTQYF. In DNA form, the CDR3 reads TGTGCCAGCCGGCCCCCTTTGGATACGCAGTATTTT.